This is a list of T cell receptor beta chains from one sample in a study of cytomegalovirus exposure and HLA in healthy donors. Libraries were prepared by immunoSEQ multiplex PCR; TCRdb keeps only in-frame clonotypes and omits some of them. The sample lists some 96,000 clones, 64% occurring once. Material for sequencing was PBMCs. All receptors derive from a man aged 60 to 75 in good health and CMV-seronegative. The CDR3 runs from the conserved cysteine through the conserved F or W. The order of the fields is J gene, clone size, V gene, D gene, CDR3 protein, CDR3 DNA. D genes are given only for firm matches. Only some rows state a clone size, as once, few, many or a class for expanded clones.

J: TRBJ2-7; size: NA; V: TRBV5-1; D: TRBD1; CDR3: CASSPGTGSYEQYF; DNA: TGCGCCAGCAGCCCAGGGACAGGTTCCTACGAGCAGTACTTC
J: TRBJ2-7; size: NA; V: TRBV18; D: NA; CDR3: CASSPSALSEQYF; DNA: TGTGCCAGCTCACCATCCGCCCTTAGCGAGCAGTACTTC
J: TRBJ2-5; size: NA; V: TRBV5-1; D: TRBD1; CDR3: CASSGQGSQETQYF; DNA: TGCGCCAGCAGCGGACAGGGATCCCAAGAGACCCAGTACTTC
J: TRBJ2-3; size: NA; V: TRBV19; D: TRBD2; CDR3: CASSSLGTSGVRF; DNA: TGTGCCAGTAGTAGCTTAGGGACTAGCGGGGTAAGGTTT
J: TRBJ2-1; size: NA; V: TRBV7-3; D: TRBD2; CDR3: CASTASAGGYNEQFF; DNA: TGTGCCAGCACCGCTTCTGCGGGGGGCTACAATGAGCAGTTCTTC
J: TRBJ2-1; size: NA; V: TRBV5-6; D: TRBD2; CDR3: CASSLPELAGVDEQFF; DNA: TGTGCCAGCAGCCTGCCAGAGCTCGCGGGAGTCGATGAGCAGTTCTTC
J: TRBJ2-5; size: NA; V: TRBV19; D: TRBD1; CDR3: CASRPGTAGQETQYF; DNA: TGTGCCAGTAGGCCTGGGACAGCCGGCCAAGAGACCCAGTACTTC
J: TRBJ1-1; size: NA; V: TRBV21-1; D: NA; CDR3: CASSLRDRRNTEAFF; DNA: TGTGCCAGCAGCCTACGGGACAGGAGAAATACTGAAGCTTTCTTT
J: TRBJ1-1; size: few; V: TRBV4-2; D: NA; CDR3: CASSQDFRGWAEAFF; DNA: TGTGCCAGCAGCCAAGATTTCAGGGGTTGGGCTGAAGCTTTCTTT
J: TRBJ2-1; size: NA; V: TRBV6-1; D: NA; CDR3: CASSDRGSGGNNEQFF; DNA: TGTGCCAGCAGTGATAGGGGCTCAGGGGGGAACAATGAGCAGTTCTTC
J: TRBJ2-2; size: NA; V: TRBV10-3; D: NA; CDR3: CAISTGSGTGELFF; DNA: TGTGCCATCAGCACAGGGTCGGGCACCGGGGAGCTGTTTTTT
J: TRBJ1-5; size: NA; V: TRBV7-9; D: NA; CDR3: CASSLEGASNQPQHF; DNA: TGTGCCAGCAGCTTAGAAGGGGCCAGCAATCAGCCCCAGCATTTT
J: TRBJ1-4; size: NA; V: TRBV5-3; D: NA; CDR3: CARSLSWDCEKLFF; DNA: TGTGCCAGAAGCTTAAGCTGGGACTGTGAAAAACTGTTTTTT
J: TRBJ2-7; size: NA; V: TRBV5-5; D: NA; CDR3: CASKPRRASYEQYF; DNA: TGTGCCAGCAAACCCCGCAGGGCGAGCTACGAGCAGTACTTC
J: TRBJ2-3; size: NA; V: TRBV2; D: NA; CDR3: CASSEWTYTQYF; DNA: TGTGCCAGCAGTGAATGGACTTATACGCAGTATTTT
J: TRBJ2-7; size: NA; V: TRBV19; D: TRBD2; CDR3: CASSIEGLAGGYEQYF; DNA: TGTGCCAGTAGTATAGAGGGACTAGCGGGGGGCTACGAGCAGTACTTC
J: TRBJ2-5; size: NA; V: TRBV5-1; D: TRBD2; CDR3: CASSLGRTSPQEAQYF; DNA: TGCGCCAGCAGCCTGGGCCGGACTAGCCCGCAAGAGGCCCAGTACTTC
J: TRBJ1-2; size: NA; V: TRBV5-1; D: TRBD1; CDR3: CASSVGQGTYGYTF; DNA: TGCGCCAGCAGCGTTGGACAGGGGACCTATGGCTACACCTTC
J: TRBJ2-5; size: NA; V: TRBV28; D: TRBD2; CDR3: CASSFWAGGANQETQYF; DNA: TGTGCCAGCAGTTTTTGGGCGGGGGGTGCTAACCAAGAGACCCAGTACTTC
J: TRBJ1-2; size: NA; V: TRBV5-1; D: NA; CDR3: CASSRGGTENYGYTF; DNA: TGCGCCAGCAGCAGGGGGGGGACGGAGAACTATGGCTACACCTTC
J: TRBJ2-2; size: NA; V: TRBV7-9; D: TRBD1; CDR3: CASSSRQGANGELFF; DNA: TGTGCCAGCAGCTCGCGACAGGGGGCAAACGGGGAGCTGTTTTTT
J: TRBJ2-3; size: few; V: TRBV5-1; D: NA; CDR3: CASFEGDYTDTQYF; DNA: TGCGCCAGCTTTGAGGGGGATTACACAGATACGCAGTATTTT
J: TRBJ1-2; size: NA; V: TRBV29-1; D: NA; CDR3: CSVGGRTGYSDYGYTF; DNA: TGCAGCGTTGGTGGGAGAACAGGGTACTCGGACTATGGCTACACCTTC
J: TRBJ1-1; size: once; V: TRBV4-1; D: TRBD1; CDR3: CASSQNRGRPLMNTEAFF; DNA: TGCGCCAGCAGCCAAAACAGGGGGCGTCCTCTAATGAACACTGAAGCTTTCTTT
J: TRBJ2-5; size: NA; V: TRBV5-1; D: NA; CDR3: CASSLGTNQETQYF; DNA: TGCGCCAGCAGCTTGGGGACAAACCAAGAGACCCAGTACTTC
J: TRBJ1-6; size: NA; V: TRBV7-2; D: TRBD1; CDR3: CASSLVGQVYSPLHF; DNA: TGTGCCAGCAGCTTAGTTGGACAGGTGTATTCACCCCTCCACTTT
J: TRBJ1-6; size: few; V: TRBV7-2; D: TRBD1; CDR3: CASSPTGQWNSPLHF; DNA: TGTGCCAGCAGCCCTACGGGACAGTGGAATTCACCCCTCCACTTT
J: TRBJ2-7; size: NA; V: TRBV28; D: TRBD2; CDR3: CASSLPERDSYEQYF; DNA: TGTGCCAGCAGTTTACCCGAGCGGGACTCCTACGAGCAGTACTTC
J: TRBJ2-7; size: NA; V: TRBV6-5; D: TRBD1; CDR3: CASNLGTGNYEQYF; DNA: TGTGCCAGTAATCTCGGGACAGGGAACTACGAGCAGTACTTC
J: TRBJ1-1; size: NA; V: TRBV5-5; D: NA; CDR3: CASSPEAAGGTEAFF; DNA: TGTGCCAGCAGCCCGGAGGCCGCGGGGGGTACTGAAGCTTTCTTT